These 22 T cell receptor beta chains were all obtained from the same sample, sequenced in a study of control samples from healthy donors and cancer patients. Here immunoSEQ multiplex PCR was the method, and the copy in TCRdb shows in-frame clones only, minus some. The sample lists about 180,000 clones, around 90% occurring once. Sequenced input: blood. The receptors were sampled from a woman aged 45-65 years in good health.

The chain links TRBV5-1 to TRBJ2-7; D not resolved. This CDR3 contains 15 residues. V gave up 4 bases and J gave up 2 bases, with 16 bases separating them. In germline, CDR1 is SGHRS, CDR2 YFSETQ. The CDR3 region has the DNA TGCGCCAGCAGCGCCCGGCTGGGTGTTACCTACGAGCAGTACTTC. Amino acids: CASSARLGVTYEQYF.

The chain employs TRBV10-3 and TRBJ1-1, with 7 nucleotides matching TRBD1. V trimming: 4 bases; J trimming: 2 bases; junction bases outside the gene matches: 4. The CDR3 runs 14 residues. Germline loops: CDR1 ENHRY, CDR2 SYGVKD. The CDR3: CAISGDRGNTEAFF. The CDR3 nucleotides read TGTGCCATCAGTGGGGACAGAGGAAACACTGAAGCTTTCTTT.

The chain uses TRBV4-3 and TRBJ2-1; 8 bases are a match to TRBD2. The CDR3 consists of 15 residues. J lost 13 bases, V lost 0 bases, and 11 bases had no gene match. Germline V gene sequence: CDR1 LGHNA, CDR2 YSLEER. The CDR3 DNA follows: TGCGCCAGCAGCCAAGATACCGGGGGGGACGTCGCACAGTTCTTC. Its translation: CASSQDTGGDVAQFF.

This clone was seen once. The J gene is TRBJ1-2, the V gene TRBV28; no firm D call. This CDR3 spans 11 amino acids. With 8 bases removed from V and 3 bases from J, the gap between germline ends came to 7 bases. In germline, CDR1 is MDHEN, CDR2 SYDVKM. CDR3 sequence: CASYRDYGYTF. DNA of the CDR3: TGTGCCAGCTACCGGGACTATGGCTACACCTTC.

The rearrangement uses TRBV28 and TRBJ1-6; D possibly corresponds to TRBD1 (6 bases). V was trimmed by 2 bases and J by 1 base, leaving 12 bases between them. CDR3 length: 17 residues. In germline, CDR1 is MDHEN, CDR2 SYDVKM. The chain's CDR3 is CASSLDRTSSYNSPLHF. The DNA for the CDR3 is TGTGCCAGCAGTTTAGACAGGACGTCGTCCTATAATTCACCCCTCCACTTT.

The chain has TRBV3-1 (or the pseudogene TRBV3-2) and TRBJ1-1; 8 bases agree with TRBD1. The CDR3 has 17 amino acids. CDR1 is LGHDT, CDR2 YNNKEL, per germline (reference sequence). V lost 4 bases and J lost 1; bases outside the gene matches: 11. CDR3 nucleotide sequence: TGTGCCAGCAGCCCCCCACGTCCAGGGACAGGGAACACTGAAGCTTTCTTT. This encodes CASSPPRPGTGNTEAFF.

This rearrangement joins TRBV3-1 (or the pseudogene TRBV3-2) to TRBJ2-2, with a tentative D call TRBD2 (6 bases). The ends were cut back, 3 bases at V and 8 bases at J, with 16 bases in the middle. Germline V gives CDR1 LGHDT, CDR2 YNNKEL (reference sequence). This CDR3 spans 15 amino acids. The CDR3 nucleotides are TGTGCCAGCAGCCATCCCAGCGGGTCGACGGGGGAGCTGTTTTTT. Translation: CASSHPSGSTGELFF.

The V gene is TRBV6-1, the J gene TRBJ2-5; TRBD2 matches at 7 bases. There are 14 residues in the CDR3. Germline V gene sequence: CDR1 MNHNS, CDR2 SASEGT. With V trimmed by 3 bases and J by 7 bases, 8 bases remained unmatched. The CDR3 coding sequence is TGTGCCAGCAGTGAGAGGGTCGAGCGGGGGACCCAGTACTTC. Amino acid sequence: CASSERVERGTQYF.

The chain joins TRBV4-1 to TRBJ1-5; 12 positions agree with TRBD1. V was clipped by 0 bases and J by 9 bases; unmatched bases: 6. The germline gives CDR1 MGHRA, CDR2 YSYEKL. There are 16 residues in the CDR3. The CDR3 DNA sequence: TGCGCCAGCAGCCAAGATGGGACAGGGGGCTTAGGGCCCCAGCATTTT. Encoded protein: CASSQDGTGGLGPQHF.

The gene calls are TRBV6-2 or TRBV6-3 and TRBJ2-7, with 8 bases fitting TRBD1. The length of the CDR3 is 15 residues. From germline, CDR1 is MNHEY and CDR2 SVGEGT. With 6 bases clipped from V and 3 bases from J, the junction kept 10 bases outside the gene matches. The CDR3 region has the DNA TGTGCCAGCAGCTTGACCGGGACAGGTTTCTACGAGCAGTACTTC. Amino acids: CASSLTGTGFYEQYF.

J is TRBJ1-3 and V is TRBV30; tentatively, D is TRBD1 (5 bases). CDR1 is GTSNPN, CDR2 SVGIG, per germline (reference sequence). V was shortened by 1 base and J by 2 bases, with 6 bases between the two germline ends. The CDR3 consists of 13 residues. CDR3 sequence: CAWSGGAGNTIYF. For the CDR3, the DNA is TGTGCCTGGAGTGGGGGGGCTGGAAACACCATATATTTT. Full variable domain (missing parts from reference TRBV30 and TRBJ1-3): SQTIHQWPATLVQPVGSPLSLECTVEGTSNPNLYWYRQAAGRGLQLLFYSVGIGQISSEVPQNLSASRPQDRQFILSSKKLLLSDSGFYLCAWSGGAGNTIYFGEGSWLTVV.

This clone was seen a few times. The CDR3 coding sequence is TGTGCCAGCAGCTTTGGGACAGTCAATCAGCCCCAGCATTTT. Protein sequence: CASSFGTVNQPQHF. This chain connects TRBV28 to TRBJ1-5; 7 positions agree with TRBD1. V gave up 6 bases and J gave up 3 bases; unmatched junction bases: 5. In germline, CDR1 is MDHEN, CDR2 SYDVKM. The CDR3 length is 14 residues.

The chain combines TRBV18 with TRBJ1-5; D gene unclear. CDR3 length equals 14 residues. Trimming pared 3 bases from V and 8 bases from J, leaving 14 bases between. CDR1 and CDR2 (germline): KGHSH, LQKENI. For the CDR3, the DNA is TGTGCCAGCTCACCGGAGGGTAGTTTCAAGCCCCAGCATTTT. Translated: CASSPEGSFKPQHF.

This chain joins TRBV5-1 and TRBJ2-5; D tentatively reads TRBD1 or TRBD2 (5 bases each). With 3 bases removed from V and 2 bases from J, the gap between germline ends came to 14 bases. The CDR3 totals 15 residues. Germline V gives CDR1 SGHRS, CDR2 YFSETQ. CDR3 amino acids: CASSSLGTPQETQYF. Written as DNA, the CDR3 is TGCGCCAGCAGCTCCCTTGGGACGCCACAAGAGACCCAGTACTTC.

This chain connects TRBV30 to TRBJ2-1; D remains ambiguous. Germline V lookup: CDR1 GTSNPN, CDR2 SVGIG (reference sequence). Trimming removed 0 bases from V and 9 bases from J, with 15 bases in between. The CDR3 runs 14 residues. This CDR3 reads CAWSVSSLSGEQFF. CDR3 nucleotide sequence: TGTGCCTGGAGTGTATCTTCCCTTTCCGGTGAGCAGTTCTTC.

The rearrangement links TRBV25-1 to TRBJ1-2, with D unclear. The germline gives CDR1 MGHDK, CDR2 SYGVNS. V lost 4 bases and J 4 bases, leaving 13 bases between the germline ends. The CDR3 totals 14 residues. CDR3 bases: TGTGCCAGCAGTGGAGCGGGGTCAATCTATGGCTACACCTTC. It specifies CASSGAGSIYGYTF.

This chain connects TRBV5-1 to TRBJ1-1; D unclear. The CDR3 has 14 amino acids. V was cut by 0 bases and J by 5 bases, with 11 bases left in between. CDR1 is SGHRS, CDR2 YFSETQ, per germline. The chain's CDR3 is CASSLDGVGTEAFF. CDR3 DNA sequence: TGCGCCAGCAGCTTGGACGGGGTGGGGACTGAAGCTTTCTTT.

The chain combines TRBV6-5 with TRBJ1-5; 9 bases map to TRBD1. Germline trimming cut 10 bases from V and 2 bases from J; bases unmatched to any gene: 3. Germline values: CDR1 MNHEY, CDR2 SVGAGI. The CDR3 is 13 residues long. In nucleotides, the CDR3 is TGTGCCACCCGGACAGGGGGCAATCAGCCCCAGCATTTT. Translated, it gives CATRTGGNQPQHF.

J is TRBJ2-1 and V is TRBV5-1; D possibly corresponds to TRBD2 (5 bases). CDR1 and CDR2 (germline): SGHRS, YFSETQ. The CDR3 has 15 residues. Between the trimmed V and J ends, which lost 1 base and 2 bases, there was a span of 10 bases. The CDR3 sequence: CASSLSLATYNEQFF. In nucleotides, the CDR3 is TGCGCCAGCAGCTTGAGCCTAGCTACCTACAATGAGCAGTTCTTC.

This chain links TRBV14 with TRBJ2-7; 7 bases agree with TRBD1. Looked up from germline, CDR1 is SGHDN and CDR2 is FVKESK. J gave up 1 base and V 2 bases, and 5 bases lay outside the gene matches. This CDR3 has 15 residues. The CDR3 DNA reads TGTGCCAGCAGCCAACAGGGGGTTCTTTCCTACGAGCAGTACTTC. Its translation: CASSQQGVLSYEQYF.

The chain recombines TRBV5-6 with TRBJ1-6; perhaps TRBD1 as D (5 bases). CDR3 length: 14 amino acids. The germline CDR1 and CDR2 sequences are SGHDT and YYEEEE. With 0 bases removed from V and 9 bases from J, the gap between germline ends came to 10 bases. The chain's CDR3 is CASSLGGGASPLHF. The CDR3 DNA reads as TGTGCCAGCAGCTTGGGTGGCGGGGCTTCACCCCTCCACTTT.

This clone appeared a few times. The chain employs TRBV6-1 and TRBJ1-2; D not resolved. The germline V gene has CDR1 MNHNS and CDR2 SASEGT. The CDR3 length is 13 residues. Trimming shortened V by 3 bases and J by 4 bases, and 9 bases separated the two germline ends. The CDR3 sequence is CASSEATAYGYTF. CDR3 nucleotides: TGTGCCAGCAGTGAGGCTACAGCCTATGGCTACACCTTC.